Listed below are T cell receptor beta chains from one sample, sequenced in a study of glioma-infiltrating T cells after dendritic cell vaccination. Clones were sequenced by immunoSEQ multiplex PCR, and TCRdb holds only the in-frame ones, with some missing. The data contain tens of thousands of clones, 82% of them singletons. Sequenced material: blood, taken before dendritic cell vaccination. These receptors were obtained from a human donor with glioblastoma. CDR3s include the opening cysteine and the closing phenylalanine or tryptophan. The D gene is left open where the match is weak. Size tells how often a clone was seen (once, few, many) or the class of an expanded clone, and some rows leave it out.

. | TRBJ2-3 | . | TRBV5-6 | TGTGCCAGCAGCGCCACGACTAGCACAGATACGCAGTATTTT | CASSATTSTDTQYF
. | TRBJ2-2 | TRBD2 | TRBV28 | TGTGCCAGTGGGGGACTAGACGGCACCGGGGAGCTGTTTTTT | CASGGLDGTGELFF
once | TRBJ1-2 | . | TRBV6-5 | TGTGCCAGCAGTTACAAGACAGGCTATGGCTACACCTTC | CASSYKTGYGYTF
. | TRBJ2-7 | TRBD1 | TRBV5-1 | TGCGCCAGCAGCTTGGGCCTCGACAGGGGCGAGCAGTACTTC | CASSLGLDRGEQYF
. | TRBJ1-3 | . | TRBV11-2 | TGTGCCAGCAGCTTAGATATTACGGGGAACGGAAACACCATATATTTT | CASSLDITGNGNTIYF
. | TRBJ1-5 | . | TRBV28 | TGTGCCGCAAGGGGGGGGAGTCAGCCCCAGCATTTT | CAARGGSQPQHF
. | TRBJ2-3 | . | TRBV5-1 | TGCGCCAGCAGCTTGGGGGGGGTGCAAGATACGCAGTATTTT | CASSLGGVQDTQYF
. | TRBJ2-7 | . | TRBV10-2 | TGCGCCAGCAGTGTGAACGGCTACGAGCAGTACTTC | CASSVNGYEQYF
. | TRBJ1-5 | . | TRBV19 | TGTGCCAGTAGTAGAGGGGACCGGTGGGACAACAATCAGCCCCAGCATTTT | CASSRGDRWDNNQPQHF
. | TRBJ2-3 | . | TRBV2 | TGTGCCAGCATTGACGGGGGGCTTAGCACAGATACGCAGTATTTT | CASIDGGLSTDTQYF
. | TRBJ2-1 | TRBD2 | TRBV29-1 | TGCAGCGTTGACCTAGCGGGGGGGCAGTTCTTC | CSVDLAGGQFF
. | TRBJ2-1 | . | TRBV7-9 | TGTGCCAGCAGCTTAGGGGGCATGGGCAATGAGCAGTTCTTC | CASSLGGMGNEQFF
. | TRBJ1-1 | . | TRBV18 | TGTGCCAGCTCCGCTAAGAGTGACACTGAAGCTTTCTTT | CASSAKSDTEAFF
. | TRBJ2-6 | . | TRBV25-1 | TGTGCCAGCAGTCCAGGGGCCAACGTCCTGACTTTC | CASSPGANVLTF
. | TRBJ2-3 | TRBD2 | TRBV7-9 | TGTGCCAGCAGCCTAACTAGCGGGGGAACAGATACGCAGTATTTT | CASSLTSGGTDTQYF
. | TRBJ1-1 | . | TRBV15 | TGTGCCACCAGCGGACAGTTCACTGAAGCTTTCTTT | CATSGQFTEAFF
once | TRBJ1-5 | . | TRBV5-5 | TGTGCCAGCAGCTTCGTCGCGGAGAATCAGCCCCAGCATTTT | CASSFVAENQPQHF
. | TRBJ2-7 | TRBD1 | TRBV9 | TGTGCCAGCAGTGCTTTGACAGGGGAGTTTGACGAGCAGTACTTC | CASSALTGEFDEQYF
. | TRBJ2-1 | . | TRBV7-8 | TGTGCCAGCAGCTTAGTTGGGAGGGAGCAGTTCTTC | CASSLVGREQFF
. | TRBJ1-1 | . | TRBV15 | TGTGCCACCAGCAGAGATCAGTACACTGAAGCTTTCTTT | CATSRDQYTEAFF
. | TRBJ1-6 | TRBD1 | TRBV9 | TGTGCCAGCAGCGCGGACAGGGGTGATAATTCACCCCTCCACTTT | CASSADRGDNSPLHF
. | TRBJ1-1 | . | TRBV6-6 | TGTGCCAGCAGCCCCCAGTGGAACACTGAAGCTTTCTTT | CASSPQWNTEAFF
. | TRBJ2-2 | TRBD2 | TRBV5-4 | TGTGCCAGCGGGGAAGCGGGGAGGAACACCGGGGAGCTGTTTTTT | CASGEAGRNTGELFF
. | TRBJ2-3 | TRBD2 | TRBV27 | TGTGCCAGCAGTTTTCGGCGGGGGAGAGATACGCAGTATTTT | CASSFRRGRDTQYF
. | TRBJ1-3 | TRBD1 | TRBV15 | TGTGCCACCAGCAGAGATCAGGGGGCAAGTGGAAACACCATATATTTT | CATSRDQGASGNTIYF
. | TRBJ2-7 | TRBD1 | TRBV5-1 | TGCGCCAGCAGCTTGGCCGGACAGGGCCGCGAGCAGTACTTC | CASSLAGQGREQYF
. | TRBJ2-7 | . | TRBV15 | TGTGCCACCAGCAGAGATCCGGGGGCCTACGAGCAGTACTTC | CATSRDPGAYEQYF
. | TRBJ1-5 | . | TRBV7-8 | TGTGCCAGCAGCCCGGCCAGGGTTGGCCAGCCCCAGCATTTT | CASSPARVGQPQHF
. | TRBJ2-7 | . | TRBV9 | TGTGCCAGCAGCGAGACACCAACCTACGAGCAGTACTTC | CASSETPTYEQYF
. | TRBJ1-2 | TRBD1 | TRBV27 | TGTGCCAGCAGTGAGATCCGGGACAGGGGTTATGGCTACACCTTC | CASSEIRDRGYGYTF
once | TRBJ1-5 | . | TRBV6-1 | TGTGCCAGCAGTGAGAACCTTAGCCAGCCCCAGCATTTT | CASSENLSQPQHF
. | TRBJ1-4 | TRBD1 | TRBV5-4 | TGTGCCAGCAGCAGCGGGACAGGGGATGAAAAACTGTTTTTT | CASSSGTGDEKLFF
. | TRBJ1-6 | TRBD1 | TRBV10-2 | TGCGCCAGCAGTGAGGTCGGGACAGGCAACTCACCCCTCCACTTT | CASSEVGTGNSPLHF
. | TRBJ1-6 | TRBD1 | TRBV18 | TGTGCCAGCTCACTCCCGGGACAGGGTTATGGTTCACCCCTCCACTTT | CASSLPGQGYGSPLHF
. | TRBJ2-5 | . | TRBV2 | TGTGCCAGCAGAGCGTTTAGCGGAGAGAGTGAGACCCAGTACTTC | CASRAFSGESETQYF
. | TRBJ2-3 | TRBD2 | TRBV6-1 | TGTGCCAGCAGTCTGACTAGCGGGGGCACAGATACGCAGTATTTT | CASSLTSGGTDTQYF
. | TRBJ2-3 | TRBD1 | TRBV29-1 | TGCAGCCAGGGACAGGGGACGGATACGCAGTATTTT | CSQGQGTDTQYF
. | TRBJ2-7 | TRBD2 | TRBV7-9 | TGTGCCAGCAGCTTAGGGACTAGCGGGGGTACACCCTACGAGCAGTACTTC | CASSLGTSGGTPYEQYF
. | TRBJ2-3 | TRBD2 | TRBV2 | TGTGCCAGCAGTTGGACTAGCGGGGCGTCAGATACGCAGTATTTT | CASSWTSGASDTQYF
. | TRBJ2-5 | TRBD2 | TRBV7-6 | TGTGCCAGCAGCTTAGGCTTGGGGGGGGGACAAGAGACCCAGTACTTC | CASSLGLGGGQETQYF
. | TRBJ2-5 | TRBD2 | TRBV4-1 | TGCGCCAGCAGCCCCGAAGCGGTAGCGGGGGGCCGGGTAGAGACCCAGTACTTC | CASSPEAVAGGRVETQYF
. | TRBJ2-7 | . | TRBV4-1 | TGCGCCAGCAGCCAAGATATGTCCCGGGCAGGGGAACACGAGCAGTACTTC | CASSQDMSRAGEHEQYF
few | TRBJ1-4 | TRBD1 | TRBV19 | TGTGCCAGTGGAAAGGGACAGCGTAATGAAAAACTGTTTTTT | CASGKGQRNEKLFF
. | TRBJ2-3 | . | TRBV7-9 | TGTGCCAGCAGCTTGTCCCGCGGGTCAGATACGCAGTATTTT | CASSLSRGSDTQYF
. | TRBJ2-3 | . | TRBV11-2 | TGTGCCAGCAGCTTAGATGGCCGCACAGATACGCAGTATTTT | CASSLDGRTDTQYF
. | TRBJ1-1 | . | TRBV18 | TGTGCCAGCTCACCACCTTCAGGGTTGAACACTGAAGCTTTCTTT | CASSPPSGLNTEAFF
few | TRBJ1-4 | . | TRBV10-1 | TGCGCCAGCAGTGGCGGGATTAATGAAAAACTGTTTTTT | CASSGGINEKLFF
. | TRBJ1-1 | TRBD1 | TRBV5-1 | TGCGCCAGCAACGTAGGGCCGGGACAGGGGCGATCGACTGAAGCTTTCTTT | CASNVGPGQGRSTEAFF
. | TRBJ2-3 | . | TRBV7-2 | TGTGCCAGCAGCATCCTGACGGAGACAGATACGCAGTATTTT | CASSILTETDTQYF
. | TRBJ1-5 | . | TRBV6-5 | TGTGCCAGCGCCAAACAGGCCATCAATCAGCCCCAGCATTTT | CASAKQAINQPQHF
. | TRBJ2-7 | TRBD2 | TRBV5-1 | TGCGCCAGCAGCTTACTAGCGGGGGGTTACGAGCAGTACTTC | CASSLLAGGYEQYF
. | TRBJ2-1 | TRBD2 | TRBV10-3 | TGTGCCGCAGGGACTAGCGGGGAGAATGAGCAGTTCTTC | CAAGTSGENEQFF
. | TRBJ1-2 | TRBD1 | TRBV6-6 | TGTGCCAGCAGTTATTACCGGGACAGGGGAGGTGGCTACACCTTC | CASSYYRDRGGGYTF
. | TRBJ2-4 | . | TRBV28 | TGTGCCAGCAGTTTACCCCAGGCTGCCAAAAACATTCAGTACTTC | CASSLPQAAKNIQYF
. | TRBJ1-2 | TRBD1 | TRBV9 | TGTGCCAGCAGAGAAGGGACAGGGAGCTATGGCTACACCTTC | CASREGTGSYGYTF